One and the same sample provided the 32 T cell receptor beta chains below, sequenced in a study of T-cell reconstitution after alpha-beta-depleted transplantation in children. TCRbeta library preparation incorporated unique molecular identifiers. TCRdb re-called the PCR reads through MiXCR, storing one row per CDR3 protein. The table includes around 400,000 distinct CDR3 sequences, approximately 11% detected once. Sequencing used PBMCs from the stem cell graft donor, obtained from the stem cell graft. The source of these receptors is a human donor who donated a stem cell graft to a child with acute myeloid leukemia.

The chain joins TRBV9 to TRBJ2-2; D remains ambiguous. Trimming cost V 1 base and J 1 base, with 8 bases left between them. Germline CDR1 is SGDLS and CDR2 is YYNGEE. The CDR3 is 15 residues long. This chain's CDR3 is CASSVRVGNTGELFF. Here the CDR3 DNA reads TGTGCCAGCAGCGTAAGAGTAGGGAACACCGGGGAGCTGTTTTTT.

The V and J genes are TRBV15 and TRBJ2-4; D might be TRBD2 (5 bases). V lost 0 bases and J lost 1, with 16 bases in between. This CDR3 has 18 amino acids. The germline gives CDR1 LNHNV, CDR2 YYDKDF (reference sequence). CDR3 protein: CATSRERASRMAKNIQYF. The CDR3 DNA reads as TGTGCCACCAGCAGAGAGAGGGCTAGTCGTATGGCCAAAAACATTCAGTACTTC.

This rearrangement joins TRBV9 to TRBJ1-2; the match to TRBD1 covers 7 bases. The CDR3 is made up of 17 amino acids. V lost 3 bases and J lost 3; bases outside the gene matches: 14. Germline CDR1 and CDR2: SGDLS and YYNGEE. The CDR3 spells CASSDRGGQGVDYGYTF. DNA for the CDR3: TGTGCCAGCAGCGACCGCGGGGGGCAGGGGGTCGACTATGGCTACACCTTC.

The genes are TRBV15 and TRBJ1-5; D remains unclear. The CDR3 runs 14 residues. Germline CDR1 and CDR2: LNHNV and YYDKDF (reference sequence). Trimming stripped 0 bases from V and 5 bases from J, with 8 bases between. The CDR3 sequence is CATSRDRYDQPQHF. CDR3 bases: TGTGCCACCAGCAGAGACAGGTATGATCAGCCCCAGCATTTT.

The chain has TRBV7-2 and TRBJ1-5; 9 bases line up with TRBD1. Germline values: CDR1 SGHTA, CDR2 FQGNSA. This CDR3 is 15 amino acids long. With 3 bases clipped from V and 6 bases from J, the junction kept 6 bases outside the gene matches. CDR3: CASSLIQGASQPQHF. The CDR3 nucleotides read TGTGCCAGCAGCTTGATACAGGGGGCAAGTCAGCCCCAGCATTTT.

This clonotype appeared many times. The chain is built from TRBV20-1 and TRBJ2-3, with 13 bases fitting TRBD2. The CDR3 contains 13 residues. From germline, CDR1 is DFQATT and CDR2 SNEGSKA (reference sequence). J was trimmed by 5 bases and V by 6 bases; bases with no gene match: 2. Written as DNA, the CDR3 is TGCAGTGCCTGGACTAGCGGGAGAGATACGCAGTATTTT. It encodes CSAWTSGRDTQYF.

This clonotype was seen ten or more times. This rearrangement joins TRBV5-1 to TRBJ1-1; D may be TRBD1 (5 bases). This CDR3 spans 14 amino acids. Germline lookup yields CDR1 SGHRS and CDR2 YFSETQ. V lost 0 bases, J lost 4 bases, and 10 bases lay in between. DNA of the CDR3: TGCGCCAGCAGCTTGGTAGGTGGGACCACTGAAGCTTTCTTT. Its protein product is CASSLVGGTTEAFF. The full variable domain, rest sourced from reference TRBV5-1 and TRBJ1-1, is KAGVTQTPRYLIKTRGQQVTLSCSPISGHRSVSWYQQTPGQGLQFLFEYFSETQRNKGNFPGRFSGRQFSNSRSEMNVSTLELGDSALYLCASSLVGGTTEAFFGQGTRLTVV.

CDR3 region: CAWSDGELFF. As DNA, the CDR3 is TGTGCCTGGTCAGACGGGGAGCTGTTTTTT. The chain employs TRBV30 and TRBJ2-2; no definite D call. Per the germline V gene, CDR1 is GTSNPN and CDR2 is SVGIG (reference sequence). This CDR3 has 10 residues. V lost 5 bases to trimming and J lost 7 bases, with 5 bases between them.

This clonotype was observed a few times. The V and J genes are TRBV5-1 and TRBJ1-2; possibly TRBD1 for D (5 bases). Trimming stripped 0 bases from V and 0 bases from J, with 9 bases between. Germline V gene lookup returns CDR1 SGHRS and CDR2 YFSETQ. The CDR3 has 15 residues. The CDR3 spells CASSLGGITNYGYTF. Written as DNA, the CDR3 is TGCGCCAGCAGCTTGGGGGGCATTACTAACTATGGCTACACCTTC.

This chain uses TRBV29-1 with TRBJ2-7; TRBD2 agrees at 8 bases. Germline V gives CDR1 SQVTM, CDR2 ANQGSEA. The CDR3 covers 14 residues. With 6 bases clipped from V and 5 bases from J, the junction kept 12 bases outside the gene matches. For the CDR3, the DNA is TGCAGCGTGGACTTCGGCGGGAGGCAAAACGAGCAGTACTTC. Translated: CSVDFGGRQNEQYF.

The rearrangement joins TRBV19 to TRBJ1-5; D not resolved. Looked up from germline, CDR1 is LNHDA and CDR2 is SQIVND (reference sequence). V lost 6 bases and J 2 bases, leaving 11 bases between the germline ends. This CDR3 is 14 amino acids long. CDR3 coding DNA: TGTGCCAGTAGGACCGTGGGCGGCAATCAGCCCCAGCATTTT. This encodes CASRTVGGNQPQHF.

In DNA, the CDR3 is TGCGCCAGCAGCTTAACGGGCGGGGAGCTGTTTTTT. Amino acid sequence: CASSLTGGELFF. The chain combines TRBV5-1 with TRBJ2-2; D not certain. From germline, CDR1 is SGHRS and CDR2 YFSETQ. The V and J ends lost 2 bases and 7 bases respectively, with 6 bases between them. The CDR3 totals 12 residues.

This clonotype was seen only a few times. The chain carries TRBV6-1 and TRBJ2-2, with 11 bases lining up with TRBD2. Losses at the gene ends were 6 bases for V and 7 bases for J; bases not matched to a gene: 13. The CDR3 totals 17 residues. Germline CDR1 reads MNHNS; CDR2 reads SASEGT. Here the CDR3 reads CASSFRLAGIGGGELFF. The CDR3 nucleotides are TGTGCCAGCAGCTTTCGACTAGCGGGGATAGGAGGCGGGGAGCTGTTTTTT.

V gene TRBV3-1 combines with J gene TRBJ2-1; 7 nucleotides match TRBD1. The J segment lost 7 bases and the V segment lost 4 bases, leaving 7 bases of the junction unmatched. CDR1 is LGHDT, CDR2 YNNKEL, per germline (reference sequence). CDR3 length: 14 amino acids. CDR3 sequence: CASSPVDRVNEQFF. CDR3 nucleotide sequence: TGTGCCAGCAGCCCGGTAGACAGGGTTAATGAGCAGTTCTTC.

This clonotype was seen many times. The rearrangement uses TRBV4-1 and TRBJ2-3, with 7 bases matching TRBD2. Germline V gene sequence: CDR1 MGHRA, CDR2 YSYEKL. The V and J ends lost 2 bases and 3 bases, in that order; junction bases with no gene match: 14. This CDR3 region has 18 residues. CDR3 amino acids: CASSQIGRRTRGTDTQYF. DNA of the CDR3: TGCGCCAGCAGCCAAATCGGCAGAAGGACTAGGGGAACAGATACGCAGTATTTT.

In this sample, this clonotype turned up a few times. The chain has TRBV25-1 and TRBJ2-2; D call uncertain. The CDR3 extends over 15 amino acids. From germline, CDR1 is MGHDK and CDR2 SYGVNS. With 3 bases removed from V and 0 bases from J, the gap between germline ends came to 8 bases. CDR3 residues: CASSDSGANTGELFF. CDR3 DNA: TGTGCCAGCAGTGACTCTGGGGCGAACACCGGGGAGCTGTTTTTT.

The chain carries TRBV24-1 and TRBJ2-3; a possible D gene is TRBD1 (6 bases). Trimming removed 4 bases from V and 1 base from J, with 11 bases in between. In germline, CDR1 is KGHDR, CDR2 SFDVKD. The CDR3 consists of 15 residues. The CDR3 sequence: CATSDLRTGTDTQYF. The CDR3 bases are TGTGCCACCAGTGACTTAAGGACAGGCACAGATACGCAGTATTTT.

The chain links TRBV7-2 to TRBJ2-1, with unresolved D. V shed 1 base and J shed 6 bases, with 7 bases lying between them. From germline, CDR1 is SGHTA and CDR2 FQGNSA. The CDR3 spans 13 residues. DNA for the CDR3: TGTGCCAGCAGCTTAGTTTGGGCCAATGAGCAGTTCTTC. It encodes CASSLVWANEQFF.

The genes are TRBV20-1 and TRBJ2-7, with D possibly being TRBD2 (5 bases). Germline V gene data show CDR1 as DFQATT and CDR2 as SNEGSKA (reference sequence). V lost 3 bases and J lost 2, with 11 bases in between. There are 13 residues in the CDR3. In DNA, the CDR3 is TGCAGTGCTAGGCGAGCGGAACCCTACGAGCAGTACTTC. Translated: CSARRAEPYEQYF.

This clonotype was found a few times. The chain is built from TRBV18 and TRBJ2-7, with 11 bases lining up with TRBD2. The junction had 4 bases not matched to a gene; V was cut back by 3 bases and J by 0 bases. This CDR3 contains 16 residues. CDR1 is KGHSH, CDR2 LQKENI, per germline. CDR3 nucleotides: TGTGCCAGCTCACCCCTAGGGACTAGCGGCTCCTACGAGCAGTACTTC. This gives the protein CASSPLGTSGSYEQYF.

The rearrangement joins TRBV12-3 or TRBV12-4 to TRBJ1-5; D not resolved. With 1 base removed from V and 0 bases from J, the gap between germline ends came to 13 bases. CDR3 size: 17 residues. CDR3 region: CASSLEVTEDSNQPQHF. The CDR3 nucleotides are TGTGCCAGCAGTTTAGAGGTGACGGAGGATAGCAATCAGCCCCAGCATTTT.

This clonotype was picked up one time. The junction differs from germline at one of its ends, possibly a read error. The gene calls are TRBV12-3 or TRBV12-4 and TRBJ2-5; D remains ambiguous. The CDR3 contains 14 residues. The chain's CDR3 is CASSTTGFQETQHF. CDR3 in DNA: TGTGCCAGCAGTACCACGGGCTTTCAAGAGACCCAGCACTTC.

This chain links TRBV4-1 with TRBJ1-5; tentatively, D is TRBD1 (5 bases). Germline CDR1 and CDR2: MGHRA and YSYEKL. Trimming pared 5 bases from V and 0 bases from J, leaving 11 bases between. There are 15 residues in the CDR3. Here the CDR3 reads CASSSGTDSNQPQHF. The CDR3 DNA reads TGCGCCAGCAGCAGCGGGACGGATAGCAATCAGCCCCAGCATTTT.

For the CDR3, the DNA is TGTGCCTTCGGCATGGGAGGGAGTTGGTACGAGCAGTACTTC. The encoded protein is CAFGMGGSWYEQYF. The chain links TRBV30 to TRBJ2-7; TRBD2 matches at 7 bases. The junction had 13 bases not matched to a gene; V was cut back by 7 bases and J by 4 bases. This CDR3 has 14 amino acids. The germline gives CDR1 GTSNPN, CDR2 SVGIG (reference sequence).

In this sample, this clonotype turned up a few times. V and J are TRBV11-3 and TRBJ2-1; D unresolved. This CDR3 contains 13 residues. The V gene's germline CDR1 is SGHNT and CDR2 YENEEA. V gave up 5 bases and J gave up 6 bases, with 11 bases separating them. CDR3 protein: CASSPPSSNEQFF. The DNA for the CDR3 is TGTGCCAGCAGCCCCCCAAGTAGCAATGAGCAGTTCTTC. The entire variable domain, with the rest obtained from reference TRBV11-3 and TRBJ2-1, is as follows: EAGVVQSPRYKIIEKKQPVAFWCNPISGHNTLYWYLQNLGQGPELLIRYENEEAVDDSQLPKDRFSAERLKGVDSTLKIQPAELGDSAVYLCASSPPSSNEQFFGPGTRLTVL.

The CDR3 nucleotides are TGTGCCAGCAGCTTAGATCAGCGGAGCACAGATACGCAGTATTTT. Residues: CASSLDQRSTDTQYF. The chain recombines TRBV5-4 with TRBJ2-3; D perhaps matches TRBD2 (5 bases). Germline V gene lookup returns CDR1 SGHNT and CDR2 YYREEE (reference sequence). Between the trimmed V and J ends, which lost 2 bases and 0 bases, there was a span of 10 bases. This CDR3 comprises 15 residues.

The rearrangement links TRBV5-5 to TRBJ1-1; perhaps TRBD1 as D (5 bases). Germline CDR1 and CDR2: SGHKS and YYEKEE (reference sequence). This CDR3 is 15 amino acids long. With 4 bases removed from V and 4 bases from J, the gap between germline ends came to 17 bases. The CDR3 DNA sequence: TGTGCCAGCAGCGCACAGGCGGTTCTGGGCACTGAAGCTTTCTTT. This encodes CASSAQAVLGTEAFF.

This chain links TRBV25-1 with TRBJ1-5, with 10 bases fitting TRBD1. The CDR3 extends over 15 amino acids. Unmatched junction bases numbered 3, after V lost 7 bases and J lost 0 bases. CDR1 and CDR2 from the germline V gene are MGHDK and SYGVNS. The CDR3 loop reads CASTGTGDSNQPQHF. The DNA for the CDR3 is TGTGCCAGCACCGGGACAGGGGATAGCAATCAGCCCCAGCATTTT.

The rearrangement links TRBV5-1 to TRBJ2-7; 8 nucleotides align to TRBD2. CDR3 length: 14 residues. Germline loops: CDR1 SGHRS, CDR2 YFSETQ. The J segment lost 6 bases and the V segment lost 0 bases, leaving 5 bases of the junction unmatched. CDR3 residues: CASSLDRGRSEQYF. In DNA, the CDR3 is TGCGCCAGCAGCTTGGACCGCGGGAGGAGCGAGCAGTACTTC.

This clonotype was observed at least ten times. The rearrangement links TRBV7-2 to TRBJ2-1; the match to TRBD2 covers 8 bases. Trimming removed 6 bases from V and 1 base from J; junction bases left unmatched: 2. This CDR3 spans 14 amino acids. Germline V gene sequence: CDR1 SGHTA, CDR2 FQGNSA. CDR3 loop: CASSTGGSYNEQFF. The CDR3 DNA sequence: TGTGCCAGCAGTACGGGGGGGTCCTACAATGAGCAGTTCTTC.

This clonotype has more than one count but fewer than ten. This sequence joins TRBV25-1 and TRBJ2-3; no clear D. The germline CDR1 and CDR2 sequences are MGHDK and SYGVNS. The ends were cut back, 5 bases at V and 7 bases at J, with 7 bases in the middle. The CDR3 runs 11 residues. The CDR3 spells CASSSGNTQYF. In nucleotides, the CDR3 is TGTGCCAGCAGTTCGGGTAATACGCAGTATTTT.

This clonotype was detected a few times. The rearrangement links TRBV2 to TRBJ2-5, with TRBD2 identical over 9 bases. Trimming removed 7 bases from V and 5 bases from J; junction bases left unmatched: 8. The CDR3 has 14 residues. CDR1 SNHLY and CDR2 FYNNEI come from the germline V gene. The CDR3 DNA follows: TGTGCCAGCAAAATAGCGGGGGTTTGGGAGACCCAGTACTTC. Protein product: CASKIAGVWETQYF.